The T cell receptor beta chain described here comes from a study of beta chain features in type 1 diabetes. Study overall: Examination covered over 85,000,000 sorted cells spanning all samples.

Study results and limitations: Moderate yet significant TCRB CDR3 shortening was seen in Type 1 diabetes patients in all four CD4+ subsets.

With respect to this clone: The antigen remains undetermined. This same CDR3 is encoded by further DNA sequences in the sample.

The CDR3 loop spans 11 amino acids. Germline assignment: CDR1 GTSNPN and CDR2 SVGIG (reference sequence). Trimming stripped 1 base from V and 4 bases from J, with 4 bases between. Via CD45RO/CCR7/CD25/CD127/CD95/CD27, cells of the CD4+ naive, central memory, regulatory and stem cell-like memory subsets were sorted. The entirety of the isolated RNA underwent reverse transcription, so expressed TCRB transcripts were sequenced. This table comes from immunoSEQ multiplex PCR, and its TCRdb copy is limited to in-frame clones, with some not included. The sample shows hundreds of thousands of clones, over 13% of them seen only once.

Sequencing was done on a sample of naive CD4+ T cells from blood. The clonotype originates from a man younger than 35 with type 1 diabetes. The chain employs TRBV30 and TRBJ2-5; D remains unclear. In DNA, the CDR3 is TGTGCCTGGAGTGAAGTAGAGACCCAGTACTTC. Its protein product is CAWSEVETQYF.